A single TCR beta chain is shown here with its context. The CDR3 consists of 20 residues. In the authors' methods: Amplifying reference gene primers gave estimates of nucleated cell counts. Profiled with immunoSEQ multiplex PCR; TCRdb holds only in-frame clones, not every one. Clonal size and the V and J genes are those of that table, whereas D and trimming came from the DNA. The table includes 130,000 or so clones, around 90% detected once. The sample comes from a study of blood T cell repertoires in COVID-19. Study-level background: Sources were T cells, B-cell-depleted T cells, or PBMCs; the material itself was cDNA or gDNA.

The source material was peripheral blood. The chain joins TRBV12-2 to TRBJ2-6; the D call of TRBD2 is as the table states it, not checked on the DNA. TRBV12-2 is annotated as a pseudogene. This receptor was taken from an older woman with acute or convalescent COVID-19. CDR3 sequence: CASRLVGGLTSSSGANVLTF. The CDR3 DNA follows: TGTGCAAGTCGCTTAGTGGGGGGACTCACATCAAGCTCTGGGGCCAACGTCCTGACTTTC.